Shown below are 2 T cell receptor beta chains from a single sample sequenced in a study of PD-1 blockade in mismatch repair-deficient tumors. These receptors' antigens are unknown. Some clones are missing from TCRdb's copy, which holds only in-frame ones; the method was immunoSEQ multiplex PCR. The sample records approximately 13,000 clones, around 87% being singletons. Time point of the sample: 10-day in vitro stimulation with candidate neoantigen peptide 6. The material was cells cultured in vitro, obtained from a patient treated with pembrolizumab. The source of these receptors is an adult with mismatch repair-deficient cancer.

The V gene is TRBV5-6, the J gene TRBJ1-5; D not resolved. The CDR3 runs 13 residues. Looked up from germline, CDR1 is SGHDT and CDR2 is YYEEEE. V was trimmed by 0 bases and J by 6 bases, leaving 7 bases between them. The chain's CDR3 is CASSLGRSQPQHF. For the CDR3, the DNA is TGTGCCAGCAGCTTGGGCAGGTCTCAGCCCCAGCATTTT.

The chain combines TRBV28 with TRBJ2-1, with 9 bases fitting TRBD1. Germline V lookup: CDR1 MDHEN, CDR2 SYDVKM. This CDR3 is 16 amino acids long. V was clipped by 6 bases and J by 2 bases; unmatched bases: 8. This CDR3 is CASSTGRTGAYNEQFF. The CDR3 bases are TGTGCCAGCAGCACCGGCCGGACAGGGGCCTACAATGAGCAGTTCTTC.